These T cell receptor beta chains were read from a single sample in a study of T-cell memory formation after mild COVID-19. TCRdb reprocessed the 5' RACE reads via MiXCR and lists one record per CDR3 protein. The data hold 350,000 to 550,000 distinct CDR3 sequences, with roughly 18% observed a single time. The sequenced material came from PBMCs or a T cell subset sorted from them (not recorded which). The receptors were gathered from a man younger than 30 who had mild COVID-19 (a few samples of this study predate the infection). Cell type and time point are not known. CDR3s include the opening cysteine and the closing phenylalanine or tryptophan. A D gene is named only where the DNA matches it firmly. The listing skips clone size in some rows; elsewhere it reads once, few, many or a size class.

v_gene	j_gene	d_gene	abundance	CDR3aa	CDR3nt
TRBV7-3	TRBJ1-6	TRBD1	.	CASSSWTGVGSPLHF	TGTGCCAGCAGCTCTTGGACAGGGGTTGGCTCACCCCTCCACTTT
TRBV5-1	TRBJ2-5	TRBD1	many	CASSTGTEETQYF	TGTGCCAGCAGCACTGGGACAGAAGAGACCCAGTACTTC
TRBV6-6	TRBJ1-2	.	few	CASSSDGSYGYTF	TGTGCCAGCAGTTCTGACGGGAGCTATGGCTACACCTTC
TRBV6-5	TRBJ2-7	.	few	CASTEGREQYF	TGTGCCAGCACGGAAGGGCGCGAGCAGTACTTC
TRBV12-3/TRBV12-4	TRBJ1-2	.	.	CASSLGGYSLHGYTF	TGTGCCAGCAGTCTAGGCGGGTACTCCCTCCATGGCTACACCTTC
TRBV7-9	TRBJ1-1	.	many	CASSLGTEAFF	TGTGCCAGCAGCTTAGGCACTGAAGCTTTCTTT
TRBV5-1	TRBJ1-6	.	many	CASTSGEDHSPLHF	TGCGCCAGCACATCCGGGGAGGACCATTCACCCCTCCACTTT
TRBV12-3/TRBV12-4	TRBJ1-5	.	.	CASSPDGQPQHF	TGTGCCAGCAGTCCTGATGGTCAGCCCCAGCATTTT
TRBV7-9	TRBJ1-2	.	few	CASSRTSGYTF	TGTGCCAGCAGCCGGACAAGTGGCTACACCTTC
TRBV12-3/TRBV12-4	TRBJ2-1	.	few	CASSTTPPPRGNEQFF	TGTGCCAGCAGCACCACCCCACCCCCTAGGGGCAATGAGCAGTTCTTC
TRBV20-1	TRBJ2-5	TRBD2	few	CSASHRLATMETQYF	TGCAGTGCTAGTCACCGACTAGCTACCATGGAGACCCAGTACTTC
TRBV14	TRBJ1-1	.	.	CASSQHSGAAAFF	TGTGCCAGCAGCCAACATTCAGGGGCGGCAGCTTTCTTT
TRBV5-1	TRBJ2-3	TRBD1	few	CASSAVTGGPMDTQYF	TGCGCCAGCAGCGCAGTGACAGGGGGCCCAATGGATACGCAGTATTTT
TRBV3-1	TRBJ2-7	TRBD2	.	CASSKTSGSYEQYF	TGTGCCAGCAGTAAAACTAGCGGGAGCTACGAGCAGTACTTC
TRBV7-2	TRBJ2-5	.	.	CASSLEARQETQYF	TGTGCCAGCAGCTTGGAGGCGCGTCAGGAGACCCAGTACTTC
TRBV4-2	TRBJ1-5	.	once	CASRPGGNSNQPQHF	TGTGCCAGCAGGCCCGGCGGAAATAGCAATCAGCCCCAGCATTTT
TRBV2	TRBJ2-5	.	.	CASSVVGETQYF	TGTGCCAGCAGTGTAGTGGGTGAGACCCAGTACTTC
TRBV9	TRBJ1-1	.	.	CASSPPIGTGRRNTEAFF	TGTGCCAGCAGCCCTCCAATTGGTACAGGGCGAAGGAACACTGAAGCTTTCTTT
TRBV29-1	TRBJ2-3	.	medium-sized	CSVGISGRTDTQYF	TGCAGCGTTGGAATTAGCGGAAGGACAGATACGCAGTATTTT
TRBV19	TRBJ2-3	.	few	CASSIPGALTDTQYF	TGTGCCAGTAGTATACCCGGGGCCCTCACAGATACGCAGTATTTT
TRBV27	TRBJ2-2	.	few	CASSLGQGYGELFF	TGTGCCAGCAGTTTAGGCCAGGGCTACGGGGAGCTGTTTTTT
TRBV12-3/TRBV12-4	TRBJ2-7	TRBD1	.	CASSEQGAYEQYF	TGTGCCAGCAGTGAACAGGGGGCCTACGAGCAGTACTTC
TRBV27	TRBJ1-2	.	.	CASSTLRGINYCYTF	TGTGCCAGCAGCACCCTCAGGGGTATAAACTATTGCTACACCTTC
TRBV6-2/TRBV6-3	TRBJ2-5	TRBD2	few	CASTFLGTSPETQYF	TGTGCCAGCACTTTCCTCGGGACTAGCCCAGAGACCCAGTACTTC
TRBV20-1	TRBJ1-5	TRBD1	few	CSAGPAQGGHQPQHF	TGCAGTGCTGGGCCCGCCCAAGGGGGCCACCAGCCCCAGCATTTT
TRBV19	TRBJ1-5	TRBD1	.	CASSMQGGINQPQHF	TGTGCCAGTAGTATGCAGGGGGGAATCAATCAGCCCCAGCATTTT
TRBV2	TRBJ2-7	.	few	CARTDGSYEQYF	TGTGCCAGAACCGACGGGTCCTACGAGCAGTACTTC
TRBV4-1	TRBJ2-3	TRBD2	many	CASSQGRTSGGAIWDTQYF	TGCGCCAGCAGCCAAGGCCGCACTAGCGGGGGGGCCATTTGGGATACGCAGTATTTT
TRBV7-3	TRBJ1-2	TRBD1	.	CASGVAGGYGYTF	TGTGCCAGCGGCGTGGCAGGGGGCTATGGCTACACCTTC
TRBV29-1	TRBJ1-1	TRBD1	.	CSAVAPGQGASNKAFF	TGCAGCGCTGTCGCACCGGGACAGGGGGCTTCCAATAAGGCTTTCTTT
TRBV10-3	TRBJ1-2	TRBD1	few	CAISDSGQGFYGYTF	TGTGCCATCAGTGATAGTGGACAGGGTTTCTATGGCTACACCTTC
TRBV7-2	TRBJ1-1	TRBD1	few	CASSGQGMNTEAFF	TGTGCCAGCAGCGGACAGGGGATGAACACTGAAGCTTTCTTT
TRBV11-2	TRBJ1-2	.	.	CASRKLGPRDRYYGYTF	TGTGCCAGCAGAAAATTGGGACCCAGGGATCGGTACTATGGCTACACCTTC
TRBV18	TRBJ1-1	TRBD1	few	CASSPGTGAMNTEAFF	TGTGCCAGCTCACCTGGGACAGGGGCCATGAACACTGAAGCTTTCTTT
TRBV5-1	TRBJ2-7	.	.	CASSFDRSSYEQYF	TGCGCCAGCAGCTTTGACCGAAGCTCCTACGAGCAGTACTTC
TRBV4-3	TRBJ2-1	TRBD1	few	CASSQDSGTEVGQFF	TGCGCCAGCAGCCAAGATTCCGGGACAGAGGTTGGGCAGTTCTTC
TRBV7-2	TRBJ1-2	.	once	CASSLKARNYGYTF	TGTGCCAGCAGCTTGAAAGCCAGGAACTATGGCTACACCTTC
TRBV11-1	TRBJ2-2	TRBD2	few	CASSPTSHVLFF	TGTGCCAGCAGCCCGACTAGCCACGTGCTGTTTTTT
TRBV20-1	TRBJ2-3	.	.	CSARDRRAVLDTQYF	TGCAGTGCTAGAGATCGCAGGGCCGTCCTTGATACGCAGTATTTT
TRBV12-3/TRBV12-4	TRBJ2-2	TRBD2	many	CASSLRPRLATLLPNTGELFF	TGTGCCAGCAGTTTAAGACCGAGACTAGCGACCTTACTTCCGAACACCGGGGAGCTGTTTTTT
TRBV6-1	TRBJ2-2	TRBD1	few	CASSGQGARVGELFF	TGTGCCAGCAGTGGACAGGGGGCCAGAGTCGGGGAGCTGTTTTTT
TRBV5-1	TRBJ2-1	TRBD2	few	CASSWGSSGGAGGYNEQFF	TGCGCCAGCAGCTGGGGATCTAGCGGGGGGGCCGGTGGATACAATGAGCAGTTCTTC
TRBV24-1	TRBJ2-5	.	.	CATSESETQYF	TGTGCCACCAGTGAGTCTGAGACCCAGTACTTC
TRBV7-9	TRBJ1-2	.	.	CASSFYTGYGYTF	TGTGCCAGCAGCTTCTACACAGGATATGGCTACACCTTC
TRBV6-5	TRBJ2-1	TRBD2	.	CASSGGGSPYEQFF	TGTGCCAGCAGTGGGGGGGGGTCTCCATATGAGCAGTTCTTC
TRBV6-5	TRBJ1-5	TRBD1	few	CASRDRYSNQPQHF	TGTGCCAGCAGGGACAGGTATAGCAATCAGCCCCAGCATTTT
TRBV10-3	TRBJ1-4	.	.	CASRAGTNEKLFF	TGTGCCTCCAGAGCTGGGACTAATGAAAAACTGTTTTTT
TRBV7-5	TRBJ1-5	.	.	CISVPEAYSSRYSNQPQHF	.
TRBV20-1	TRBJ1-4	.	few	CSARQGLELFF	TGCAGTGCTAGACAGGGGTTAGAACTGTTTTTT
TRBV5-5	TRBJ2-2	TRBD1	.	CASSFLVRGTGELFF	TGTGCCAGCAGCTTTTTGGTCAGGGGGACCGGGGAGCTGTTTTTT